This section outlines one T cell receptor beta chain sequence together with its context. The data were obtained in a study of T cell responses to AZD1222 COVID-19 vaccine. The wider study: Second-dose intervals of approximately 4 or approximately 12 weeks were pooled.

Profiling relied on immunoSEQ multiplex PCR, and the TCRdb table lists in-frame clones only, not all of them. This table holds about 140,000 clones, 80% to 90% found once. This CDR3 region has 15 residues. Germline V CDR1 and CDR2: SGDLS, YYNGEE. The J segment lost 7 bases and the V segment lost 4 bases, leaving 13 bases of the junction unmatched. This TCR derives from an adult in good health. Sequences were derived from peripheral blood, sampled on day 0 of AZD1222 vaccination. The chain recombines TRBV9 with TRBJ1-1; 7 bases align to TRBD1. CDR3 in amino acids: CASSPRSGQDREAFF. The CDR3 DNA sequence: TGTGCCAGCAGCCCCCGCTCCGGACAGGATCGTGAAGCTTTCTTT. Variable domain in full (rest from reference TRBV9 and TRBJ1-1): DSGVTQTPKHLITATGQRVTLRCSPRSGDLSVYWYQQSLDQGLQFLIQYYNGEERAKGNILERFSAQQFPDLHSELNLSSLELGDSALYFCASSPRSGQDREAFFGQGTRLTVV.